Sequencing of this T cell receptor (beta chain) was carried out in a study of memory CD8 T cells in hepatitis C reinfection. Germline CDR1 and CDR2: KGHSH and LQKENI. The V and J ends lost 4 bases and 5 bases, in that order; junction bases with no gene match: 6. The CDR3 runs to 15 residues. The time point was: pre-reinfection, 55 to 20 weeks before reinfection detection. The sorted cells went straight to TCR sequencing with no prior in vitro expansion. Clones were read by immunoSEQ multiplex PCR, and TCRdb kept only the in-frame ones, dropping some. The profile covers 6,000 or so clones, with 85% to 90% appearing a single time and about 22% taken by the ten largest.

The chain carries TRBV18 and TRBJ2-1; 9 nucleotides line up with TRBD2. This clonotype was sampled from a man in his fifties with hepatitis C virus infection. What was sequenced was naive CD8+ T cells sorted from blood. CDR3 bases: TGTGCCAGCTCACAAGGACTAGCGCCAGACAATGAGCAGTTCTTC. This translates into CASSQGLAPDNEQFF.